This TCR beta chain emerged from a study of OX40 agonist ivuxolimab in advanced cancers. For the study at large: Aged 23 to 79 with a mean of about 60 years, they were under 85% male.

Here immunoSEQ multiplex PCR was the method, and the copy in TCRdb shows in-frame clones only, minus some. Of approximately 22,000 clones listed, roughly 85% are singletons. Sampling times: baseline, cycle 4 day 1, cycle 7 day 1. Germline loops: CDR1 SNHLY, CDR2 FYNNEI. The CDR3 loop spans 15 amino acids. V lost 1 base and J lost 6, with 13 bases in between. Sequences were derived from CD4+ or CD8+ T cells sorted from blood, sampled in a trial of the OX40 agonist ivuxolimab. This TCR was recovered from an adult with an advanced solid tumor such as melanoma, head and neck, liver or kidney cancer. The rearrangement joins TRBV2 to TRBJ1-5, with unresolved D. The CDR3 coding sequence is TGTGCCAGCAGTGAAGGTGCCCAGACAACTCAGCCCCAGCATTTT. Amino acid sequence: CASSEGAQTTQPQHF.